The 11 T cell receptor beta chains below were found in one sample sequenced in a study of T and B cells in COVID-19 patients. BIOMED2 TRB-A/B primer pools were used in multiplex TRB PCR. Each CDR3 protein gets one entry after TCRdb re-called the multiplex PCR reads with MiXCR. This table has some 13,000 distinct CDR3 sequences, less than 30% appearing once. TRB was amplified from about 260-540 ng of blood genomic DNA. The sample comprised blood. These receptors all come from a human donor who had recovered from COVID-19.

This rearrangement joins TRBV11-2 to TRBJ1-4; no clear D. V lost 5 bases and J lost 7, with 11 bases in between. Germline V gives CDR1 SGHAT, CDR2 FQNNGV. The CDR3 has 13 residues. The CDR3 nucleotides read TGTGCCAGCAGCGGGAGTATCCGTGAAAAACTGTTTTTT. This gives the protein CASSGSIREKLFF.

This chain uses TRBV12-3 or TRBV12-4 with TRBJ2-5, with a possible D match to TRBD2 (7 bases). The CDR3 sequence is 15 residues long. V gave up 1 base and J gave up 6 bases, with 15 bases separating them. The CDR3 coding sequence is TGTGCCAGCAGTTTAGTGGGGGGGCCGGGTCAGACCCAGTACTTC. Amino acid sequence: CASSLVGGPGQTQYF.

This clonotype was counted at least ten times. The rearrangement links TRBV6-5 to TRBJ2-1, with no clear D. Germline CDR1 and CDR2: MNHEY and SVGAGI. The CDR3 extends over 15 amino acids. Trimming pared 3 bases from V and 3 bases from J, leaving 12 bases between. In DNA, the CDR3 is TGTGCCAGCAGTTATGAACGGGCCATCTACAATGAGCAGTTCTTC. It specifies CASSYERAIYNEQFF.

This clonotype was counted between two and nine times. The chain joins TRBV6-1 to TRBJ1-4, with TRBD1 matching over 8 bases. Trimming cost V 5 bases and J 8 bases; bases outside gene matches: 7. This CDR3 contains 14 residues. Germline values: CDR1 MNHNS, CDR2 SASEGT. CDR3 in DNA: TGTGCCAGCAGTCAGGACAGGGTGGGGGAAAAACTGTTTTTT. Encoded protein: CASSQDRVGEKLFF.

This clonotype was counted ten times or more. V gene TRBV6-1 combines with J gene TRBJ2-7; no firm D call. The CDR3 runs to 12 residues. Trimming took off 3 bases at V and 6 bases at J, with 9 bases between the two ends. Germline CDR1 MNHNS, CDR2 SASEGT. CDR3 sequence (DNA): TGTGCCAGCAGTGAGCTTCATATCGAGCAGTACTTC. This codes for CASSELHIEQYF.

Judged by abundance, this clonotype is medium-sized. V gene TRBV18 combines with J gene TRBJ2-1; the match to TRBD2 covers 7 bases. This CDR3 has 16 amino acids. Unmatched junction bases numbered 8, after V lost 2 bases and J lost 4 bases. CDR1 KGHSH and CDR2 LQKENI come from the germline V gene. CDR3 region: CASSPNLADLYNEQFF. The CDR3 nucleotides read TGTGCCAGCTCACCAAACCTAGCGGACCTGTACAATGAGCAGTTCTTC. Together with reference TRBV18 and TRBJ2-1, the CDR3 gives the full variable domain: NAGVMQNPRHLVRRRGQEARLRCSPMKGHSHVYWYRQLPEEGLKFMVYLQKENIIDESGMPKERFSAEFPKEGPSILRIQQVVRGDSAAYFCASSPNLADLYNEQFFGPGTRLTVL.

This clonotype is medium-sized in the sample. The chain carries TRBV6-6 and TRBJ2-6, with D perhaps TRBD1 (6 bases). Trimming pared 5 bases from V and 0 bases from J, leaving 17 bases between. The CDR3 is 18 amino acids. The germline V gene encodes CDR1 MNHNY and CDR2 SVGAGI (reference sequence). In DNA form, the CDR3 reads TGTGCCAGCAGTGGGAAAAACAGGGTTTCCTCTGGGGCCAACGTCCTGACTTTC. Translated: CASSGKNRVSSGANVLTF.

This sequence joins TRBV19 and TRBJ2-3; 10 bases are shared with TRBD1. The CDR3 runs 16 residues. The V gene's germline CDR1 is LNHDA and CDR2 SQIVND (reference sequence). Here the CDR3 reads CGHRGQGPPAEDTQYF. In nucleotides, the CDR3 is TGTGGCCACAGGGGACAGGGGCCGCCGGCGGAGGATACGCAGTATTTT. Combining the CDR3 with reference TRBV19 and TRBJ2-3 gives the whole variable domain DGGITQSPKYLFRKEGQNVTLSCEQNLNHDAMYWYRQDPGQGLRLIYYSQIVNDFQKGDIAEGYSVSREKKESFPLTVTSAQKNPTAFYLCGHRGQGPPAEDTQYFGPGTRLTVL.

This clonotype was recorded many times. This chain connects TRBV6-5 to TRBJ2-1, with 7 bases fitting TRBD2. CDR1 and CDR2 (germline): MNHEY, SVGAGI. The CDR3 totals 12 residues. After removal of 8 bases from V and 3 bases from J, the junction contained 1 base not matched to a gene. This CDR3 reads CASGTNYNEQFF. The CDR3 nucleotides read TGTGCCAGCGGGACTAACTACAATGAGCAGTTCTTC.

This clonotype is medium-sized by share. The chain carries TRBV29-1 and TRBJ2-7, with D possibly called TRBD1 or TRBD2 (6 bases each). CDR1 and CDR2 from the germline V gene are SQVTM and ANQGSEA. V was clipped by 6 bases and J by 2 bases, with 14 bases between them. CDR3 length equals 13 residues. The CDR3 coding sequence is TGCAGCGTCACCGGGGGCCGAACCTACGAGCAGTACTTC. This sequence encodes CSVTGGRTYEQYF.

By sample fraction, this clonotype is medium-sized (0.01 to 0.1%). The chain employs TRBV12-3 or TRBV12-4 and TRBJ2-2; TRBD2 aligns across 7 bases. After removal of 6 bases from V and 6 bases from J, the junction contained 4 bases not matched to a gene. This CDR3 region has 13 residues. This CDR3 reads CASSPGLAGELFF. DNA for the CDR3: TGTGCCAGCAGCCCAGGACTAGCCGGGGAGCTGTTTTTT.